Below, one TCR beta chain is given with its context. This sample stems from a study of pediatric ulcerative colitis. Study details: Disease was pancolitis in more than five and left-sided in two, histology-confirmed.

The assay was run at survey level. Generated by immunoSEQ multiplex PCR, the TCRdb table keeps only in-frame clones and is missing some. The table records more than 12,000 clones, 85% to 90% of them present only once. Trimming cost V 5 bases and J 2 bases; bases outside gene matches: 5. The CDR3 length is 16 residues. Germline CDR1 reads MNHEY; CDR2 reads SMNVEV (reference sequence). The receptor's source is a boy aged 10-17 years with moderate ulcerative colitis. The chain is built from TRBV27 and TRBJ2-5; 13 bases align to TRBD2. The sequenced sample was blood. CDR3 sequence (DNA): TGTGCCAGCAGTGCCGGGACTAGCGGGGTACAAGAGACCCAGTACTTC. Protein: CASSAGTSGVQETQYF.